The clone carrying this T cell receptor (beta chain) was recorded at least ten times. Antigen specificity is unknown. Using RNA transcripts as the source, TCR beta CDR3 regions were amplified. Initially, a first-round RT-PCR of the TCR CDR3 employed the HTBI primer set. TCRdb analysed the multiplex PCR reads with MiXCR anew, one entry per CDR3 protein. The sample carries some 500,000 distinct CDR3 sequences, approximately 15% recorded once. This sample is drawn from a study of T cells in Graves' hyperthyroidism and ophthalmopathy. The study's findings and limits: The model made its ophthalmopathy prediction, and onset followed a median approximately 7 months later. Most thyroid-expanded clonotypes above 0.001 were also found in blood.

The patients, who ranged from 18 to 65 in age, presented with newly diagnosed hyperthyroidism lasting under 2 months. Orbital computed tomography and thyroid ultrasound, together with serum TRAb and thyroxine and clinical symptoms, were used for diagnoses. The receptor comes from a woman under 30 with Graves' hyperthyroidism. Sample: blood.

In DNA, the CDR3 is TGTGCCAGCACTCTGAGGCAGGTTGGAGGCTACACCTTC. Translated: CASTLRQVGGYTF. V and J are TRBV12-3 or TRBV12-4 and TRBJ1-2; no clear D. V lost 7 bases to trimming and J lost 8 bases, with 17 bases between them. This CDR3 is 13 amino acids long.